The rows below give T cell receptor beta chains drawn from one sample of a study of blood T cells in healthy people across ages. Each CDR3 protein gets one entry after TCRdb re-called the 5' RACE reads with MiXCR. Among approximately 1.5 million distinct CDR3 sequences, around 36% were seen once, and the ten largest hold around 11%. What was sequenced was blood. These receptors were collected from a woman aged 25 to 39 in good health. Each CDR3 is given with its conserved first and last residue. The D gene is left open where the match is weak. Some rows have no size entry. The others give once, few or many, or a class for an expanded clone.

>few|TRBV5-1|TRBD2|TRBJ2-1
TGCGCCAGCAGGCTAGCGGAGTACAATGAGCAGTTCTTC
CASRLAEYNEQFF
>few|TRBV20-1|NA|TRBJ2-7
TGCAGTGCTAGTGGCGGAAACGCCTACGAGCAGTACTTC
CSASGGNAYEQYF
>many|TRBV20-1|TRBD1|TRBJ1-2
TGCAGTGCTAGACCCCCAGGGACAGATGGCTACACCTTC
CSARPPGTDGYTF
>many|TRBV12-3/TRBV12-4|NA|TRBJ1-4
TGTGCCAGCAGCTACGGAGGTGAAAAACTGTTTTTT
CASSYGGEKLFF
>NA|TRBV7-3|NA|TRBJ2-5
TGTCCCAGCAGCTTAGGGGGCCAAGAGACCCAGTACTTC
CPSSLGGQETQYF
>many|TRBV9|NA|TRBJ2-7
TGTGCCAGCAGCCCGAGCGGACTCTACGAGCAGTACTTC
CASSPSGLYEQYF
>few|TRBV5-6|TRBD1|TRBJ2-5
TGTGCCAGCAGCTTGACATCCGGGACAGGTGGAACTCGGCAGTACTTC
CASSLTSGTGGTRQYF
>NA|TRBV5-1|NA|TRBJ2-2
TGCGCCAGCAGAGTAGACTATTCTACCGGGGAGCTGTTTTTT
CASRVDYSTGELFF
>few|TRBV6-2/TRBV6-3|TRBD2|TRBJ2-7
TGTGCCAGCAGTTACCACCGGGGCAGCGGGGGGGTCTACGAGCAGTACTTC
CASSYHRGSGGVYEQYF
>NA|TRBV20-1|TRBD2|TRBJ2-7
TGCAGTGCTGTCCGCGGGAGCGGCTACGAGCAGTACTTC
CSAVRGSGYEQYF
>NA|TRBV5-1|NA|TRBJ2-1
TGCGCCAGCATGGAGCTAGGACAATACAATGAGCAGTTCTTC
CASMELGQYNEQFF
>few|TRBV28|NA|TRBJ2-1
TGTGCCAGCAGTACGATAGACAGGTTTGATGAGCAGTTCTTC
CASSTIDRFDEQFF
>once|TRBV7-6|NA|TRBJ2-1
TGTGCCAGCGGACCCCCTTGGGACCGGTCCCATGAGCAGTTCTTC
CASGPPWDRSHEQFF
>few|TRBV20-1|NA|TRBJ1-5
TGCAGTGCTAGAGATACGTCCGGGAATCAGCCCCAGCATTTT
CSARDTSGNQPQHF
>NA|TRBV9|NA|TRBJ2-3
TGTGCCAGCAGCGTGGCACAGGAGATACTTTACACAGATACGCAGTATTTT
CASSVAQEILYTDTQYF
>few|TRBV5-1|NA|TRBJ2-7
TGCGCCAGCAGCTTGCCAGGGCAGGAGCAGTACTTC
CASSLPGQEQYF
>NA|TRBV7-9|TRBD1|TRBJ2-3
TGTGCCAGCACCTTGGGGGACAGGTTGCCCGATATGCAGTATTTT
CASTLGDRLPDMQYF
>few|TRBV19|NA|TRBJ1-2
TGTGCCAGTAGTCAAGACAGGCCTGCTAACTATGGCTACACCTTC
CASSQDRPANYGYTF
>NA|TRBV20-1|NA|TRBJ1-2
TGCAGTGCTGGGGGGGCGAGCGCGAGGTATGGCTACACCTTC
CSAGGASARYGYTF
>few|TRBV14|NA|TRBJ2-3
TGTGCCAGCAGCCAAGTCGGCAGCACGGGGGAAAAACTGTATTTT
CASSQVGSTGEKLYF
>few|TRBV5-1|TRBD1|TRBJ2-6
TGCGCCAGCAGCTTGGGACAGGGTAGTTGGGCCAGCGTCCTGACTTTC
CASSLGQGSWASVLTF
>NA|TRBV6-6|NA|TRBJ1-1
TGTGCCAGCAGCCGCTTCCCGGGGTCGAACACTGAAGCTTTCTTT
CASSRFPGSNTEAFF
>NA|TRBV20-1|NA|TRBJ2-1
TGCAGTGCTAGCTCGCCGGGGCCAATCCCCTACAATGAGCAGTTCTTC
CSASSPGPIPYNEQFF
>many|TRBV11-2|NA|TRBJ2-7
TGTGCCAGCAGCTTAGAACCGGGTAGCGAGCAGTACTTC
CASSLEPGSEQYF
>NA|TRBV19|NA|TRBJ2-7
TGTGCCAGTAGTAGCGGACAAGCGACCTACGAGCAGTACTTC
CASSSGQATYEQYF
>NA|TRBV12-3/TRBV12-4|TRBD2|TRBJ2-1
TGTGCCAGCGGACTAGCATTTGACGAGCAGTTCTTC
CASGLAFDEQFF
>NA|TRBV15|TRBD1|TRBJ1-5
TGTGCCACCAGCAGTGGACAGGGGAGCAGCAATCAGCCCCAGCATTTT
CATSSGQGSSNQPQHF
>many|TRBV5-1|NA|TRBJ2-1
TGCGCCAGTCGCATAACCAATGAGCAGTTCTTC
CASRITNEQFF
>once|TRBV6-1|NA|TRBJ2-3
TGTGCCAGCAGTGAAATCCAGGGGTTCACAGATACGCAGTATTTT
CASSEIQGFTDTQYF
>few|TRBV5-1|NA|TRBJ2-3
TGCGCCAGCAGTACTGGACGGGGAGTTCTCACAGATACGCAGTATTTT
CASSTGRGVLTDTQYF
>few|TRBV25-1|TRBD1|TRBJ1-2
TGTGCCAGCAGTTCCGGGACAGGGGGCGCGGGAGGCTACACCTTC
CASSSGTGGAGGYTF
>NA|TRBV11-2|TRBD2|TRBJ2-3
TGTGCCAGCAGCGTTCTAAGAGGGAGGGCCGATGGGGTTACGCAGTATTTT
CASSVLRGRADGVTQYF
>NA|TRBV21-1|NA|TRBJ2-3
TGTGCCAGCAGCAAATGGTTCAGCACAGATACGCAGTATTTT
CASSKWFSTDTQYF
>NA|TRBV20-1|TRBD2|TRBJ2-3
TGCAGTGCTGCCCGGCTAGCGGGAGATACGCAGTATTTT
CSAARLAGDTQYF
>many|TRBV25-1|NA|TRBJ2-6
TGTGCCAGCACCCCGGGCCCTACGGCCAACGTCCTGACTTTC
CASTPGPTANVLTF